This TCR beta chain comes out of a study of T cell responses to AZD1222 COVID-19 vaccine. Overall study findings and caveats: Repertoire sampling occurred only after the peak T cell response. Variant regions that are unmutated are reportedly the target of nearly half of spike-specific TCRs.

Regarding this clone: Its antigen is unknown.

Clones were read by immunoSEQ multiplex PCR, and TCRdb kept only the in-frame ones, dropping some. The profile shows around 120,000 clones, roughly 90% of them singletons. CDR3 length: 15 amino acids. Per the germline V gene, CDR1 is MNHEY and CDR2 is SMNVEV (reference sequence). Unmatched junction bases numbered 8, after V lost 5 bases and J lost 5 bases. V and J are TRBV27 and TRBJ2-7; TRBD1 matches at 11 bases. The sequence was obtained from an adult in good health. The sequencing used peripheral blood, collected on day 0 of AZD1222 vaccination. The CDR3 nucleotides read TGTGCCAGCAGTCCCCGGGACAGGGGGATGGACGAGCAGTACTTC. This sequence encodes CASSPRDRGMDEQYF.